This TCR beta chain was obtained from a study of blood T cell repertoires in COVID-19. Study overall: Sources were T cells, B-cell-depleted T cells, or PBMCs; the material itself was cDNA or gDNA.

V shed 3 bases and J shed 7 bases, with 13 bases lying between them. CDR1 is KGHSH and CDR2 is LQKENI in the germline V gene. The CDR3 runs to 14 residues. Sequencing was performed with immunoSEQ multiplex PCR; in TCRdb, only in-frame clones are kept and a portion is missing. The sample carries some 150,000 clones, approximately 86% recorded once. This receptor was obtained from a woman aged 80 or over in a cohort sampled during active or convalescent COVID-19. The sequencing input was peripheral blood. This chain joins TRBV18 and TRBJ1-5; D not certain. This chain's CDR3 is CASSPAGVDQPQHF. The CDR3 DNA reads TGTGCCAGCTCACCCGCGGGCGTGGACCAGCCCCAGCATTTT.